A single sample is the source of the 8 T cell receptor beta chains below, sequenced in a study of blood T cell repertoires in COVID-19. Generated by immunoSEQ multiplex PCR, the TCRdb table keeps only in-frame clones and is missing some. The table includes around 250,000 clones, 88% detected once. Source material: PBMCs or T cells enriched from blood (not recorded which). The receptors originated from a woman aged 40 to 50 who had been exposed to COVID-19.

Only one count was recorded for this clone. Mismatch with germline at one junction end may stem from a read error. The rearrangement joins TRBV5-1 to TRBJ1-2; TRBD1 aligns across 9 bases. This CDR3 contains 18 residues. Germline V CDR1 and CDR2: SGHRS, YFSETQ. The DNA for the CDR3 is TGTGCCAGCAGCCACATACAGGGGGCAGAGTTATCTAACTATGGCTACACCTTC. It is translated as CASSHIQGAELSNYGYTF.

This chain joins TRBV19 and TRBJ1-5; D remains unclear. There are 16 residues in the CDR3. V lost 9 bases to trimming and J lost 2 bases, with 20 bases between them. Looked up from germline, CDR1 is LNHDA and CDR2 is SQIVND (reference sequence). The CDR3 nucleotides are TGTGCCAGCCAGAAAGGATGGCGACTCGGCAATCAGCCCCAGCATTTT. Amino acids: CASQKGWRLGNQPQHF. Looking up the rest from reference TRBV19 and TRBJ1-5 gives the full variable domain: DGGITQSPKYLFRKEGQNVTLSCEQNLNHDAMYWYRQDPGQGLRLIYYSQIVNDFQKGDIAEGYSVSREKKESFPLTVTSAQKNPTAFYLCASQKGWRLGNQPQHFGDGTRLSIL.

The J gene is TRBJ2-1, the V gene TRBV29-1; 14 bases line up with TRBD2. From germline, CDR1 is SQVTM and CDR2 ANQGSEA. This CDR3 has 14 amino acids. V lost 3 bases to trimming and J lost 8 bases; unmatched junction nucleotides: 3. The CDR3 spells CSVEGLAGVYEQFF. The DNA of the CDR3 is TGCAGCGTTGAGGGACTAGCGGGGGTCTATGAGCAGTTCTTC.

The chain couples TRBV4-1 to TRBJ1-1; D gene uncertain. CDR1 is MGHRA and CDR2 is YSYEKL in the germline V gene. The V and J ends lost 4 bases and 2 bases respectively, with 5 bases between them. The CDR3 covers 12 residues. Here the CDR3 DNA reads TGCGCCAGCAGCCCATCCAACACTGAAGCTTTCTTT. Its translation: CASSPSNTEAFF.

The V and J genes are TRBV6-1 and TRBJ1-4; no reliable D call. Germline CDR1 is MNHNS and CDR2 is SASEGT. CDR3 length: 16 residues. Trimming removed 2 bases from V and 1 base from J, with 11 bases in between. The CDR3 loop is CASSESSWITNEKLFF. DNA for the CDR3: TGTGCCAGCAGTGAATCTAGTTGGATAACTAATGAAAAACTGTTTTTT.

This chain links TRBV19 with TRBJ1-5; tentative D call: TRBD1 (5 bases). Trimming cost V 5 bases and J 0 bases, with 20 bases left between them. Germline loops: CDR1 LNHDA, CDR2 SQIVND (reference sequence). This CDR3 is built from 18 residues. DNA of the CDR3: TGTGCCAGTAGTGTCGTACCGGGGGTCGGGGATAGCAATCAGCCCCAGCATTTT. As protein: CASSVVPGVGDSNQPQHF.

This chain connects TRBV6-4 to TRBJ1-1; possibly TRBD1 for D (5 bases). CDR3 length: 16 amino acids. V lost 5 bases and J 1 base, leaving 17 bases between the germline ends. Germline CDR1 and CDR2: MRHNA and SNTAGT. The CDR3 loop is CASSNHLGLGNTEAFF. Here the CDR3 DNA reads TGTGCCAGCAGTAACCACCTGGGACTGGGGAACACTGAAGCTTTCTTT.

The chain is built from TRBV7-2 and TRBJ1-4; a possible D gene is TRBD1 (5 bases). Germline CDR1 reads SGHTA; CDR2 reads FQGNSA. The V end lost 5 bases, the J end lost 0 bases, and 7 bases lay between the germline ends. This CDR3 region has 14 residues. As DNA, the CDR3 is TGTGCCAGCAGCCCGACAGCAACTAATGAAAAACTGTTTTTT. It translates to CASSPTATNEKLFF.